The source of this TCR beta chain is a study of shared clonotypes between healthy human individuals. This clone was counted at least ten times. Germline CDR1 MNHNS, CDR2 SASEGT. The CDR3 is 16 amino acids. With 2 bases clipped from V and 7 bases from J, the junction kept 5 bases outside the gene matches. The method was immunoSEQ multiplex PCR; TCRdb's version includes in-frame clones alone and lacks a portion of them. The sample shows approximately 1,000,000 clones, roughly 80% of them seen only once. This TCR was recovered from a man aged 18 to 29 in good health. Some clones in this sample may be carry-over from other donors' samples. The sequencing sample was made of memory CD4+ T cells from PBMCs. Documented subset: CD45RA-negative fraction. The chain recombines TRBV6-1 with TRBJ2-2; 12 bases are a match to TRBD1. The CDR3 sequence: CASSESGQGAYGELFF. For the CDR3, the DNA is TGTGCCAGCAGTGAATCGGGACAGGGGGCTTACGGGGAGCTGTTTTTT.